Reported below is one TCR beta chain. Its antigen is unidentified. Here immunoSEQ multiplex PCR was the method, and the copy in TCRdb shows in-frame clones only, minus some. The sample has some 76,000 clones, about 96% seen once. The entry originates in a study of T cell clonotyping in hematopoietic cell transplantation. Study-level information: Recipient samples before transplant were obtained post-cytoreduction.

Time point noted: recipient sample about 28 days before transplant, after cytoreduction. General study findings and limits: Few recipient clonotypes overlapped donors; over 97% were de novo at given depth. CD4 and CD8 repertoire contributions could not be separated without sorting. Graft donor and pretransplant recipient Inverse Simpson Index values predicted broader posttransplant TCR diversity.

This CDR3 spans 15 amino acids. V shed 6 bases and J 0 bases; nucleotides not matched to a gene: 7. The germline V gene has CDR1 MNHEY and CDR2 SMNVEV (reference sequence). The sequence came from a woman aged 45-65 years with acute myeloid leukemia. Some clones in this sample may be carry-over from other donors' samples. The rearrangement links TRBV27 to TRBJ1-2; 7 bases map to TRBD1. The input for sequencing was peripheral blood mononuclear cells, taken before stem cell transplant. The CDR3 protein is CASSVQGQANYGYTF. CDR3 bases: TGTGCCAGCAGCGTACAGGGGCAAGCTAACTATGGCTACACCTTC.